The rows below give T cell receptor beta chains drawn from one sample of a study of blood T cell repertoires in COVID-19. Data came from immunoSEQ multiplex PCR; TCRdb stores just in-frame clones and leaves some out. The sample lists about 210,000 clones, around 80% seen once, with around 9.5% in the top ten. Input material: peripheral blood. Source of these receptors: a middle-aged man with active or convalescent COVID-19. Both conserved end residues are part of each CDR3. Fields, in order: clone size, J gene, D gene, V gene, CDR3 protein, CDR3 DNA. The D gene is left open where the match is weak. The listing skips clone size in some rows; elsewhere it reads once, few, many or a size class.

>NA|TRBJ2-3|NA|TRBV3-1/TRBV3-2
CASSHGAAGDTQYF
TGTGCCAGCAGCCATGGCGCCGCCGGGGATACGCAGTATTTT
>NA|TRBJ2-5|NA|TRBV3-1/TRBV3-2
CASSQDQLWAGLEAPETQYF
TGTGCCAGCAGCCAAGATCAGTTATGGGCTGGACTGGAGGCCCCGGAGACCCAGTACTTC
>NA|TRBJ2-1|NA|TRBV19
CASGGTVAPSHNEQFF
TGTGCCAGTGGAGGGACGGTTGCTCCTTCTCACAATGAGCAGTTCTTC
>NA|TRBJ2-3|TRBD2|TRBV15
CATSRGLAGVDTQYF
TGTGCCACCAGCAGAGGACTAGCGGGAGTCGATACGCAGTATTTT
>NA|TRBJ2-3|TRBD1|TRBV4-1
CASSPQQDRAAQYF
TGCGCCAGCAGCCCGCAACAGGACAGGGCGGCGCAGTATTTT
>NA|TRBJ1-6|TRBD1|TRBV7-8
CASSGTGGNSPLHF
TGTGCCAGCAGCGGGACAGGGGGTAATTCACCCCTCCACTTT
>NA|TRBJ2-2|TRBD1|TRBV7-3
CASSPQTGLSTGELFF
TGTGCCAGCAGCCCCCAGACAGGGTTGAGCACCGGGGAGCTGTTTTTT
>NA|TRBJ1-1|NA|TRBV7-9
CASIVFGDEAFF
TGTGCCAGCATCGTTTTCGGGGATGAAGCTTTCTTT
>NA|TRBJ1-4|TRBD1|TRBV11-2
CASSLGDRVDEKLFF
TGTGCCAGCAGCTTAGGGGACAGGGTAGACGAAAAACTGTTTTTT
>NA|TRBJ2-7|NA|TRBV6-5
CASQRDFSYEQYF
TGTGCCAGCCAAAGGGACTTTTCCTACGAGCAGTACTTC
>once|TRBJ1-1|TRBD1|TRBV3-1/TRBV3-2
CASSDTGTGLNEAFF
TGTGCCAGCAGCGATACCGGGACAGGACTGAATGAAGCTTTCTTT
>once|TRBJ1-2|NA|TRBV19
CASSMQGNYGYTF
TGTGCCAGTAGTATGCAGGGTAACTATGGCTACACCTTC
>few|TRBJ2-5|NA|TRBV5-4
CASIDYQETQYF
TGTGCCAGCATCGACTACCAAGAGACCCAGTACTTC
>NA|TRBJ1-1|NA|TRBV27
CASSPRQNTEAFF
TGTGCCAGCAGTCCACGACAGAACACTGAAGCTTTCTTT
>NA|TRBJ2-7|NA|TRBV19
CASSTTQSGYEQYF
TGTGCCAGTAGTACGACACAGTCAGGCTACGAGCAGTACTTC
>NA|TRBJ1-2|TRBD1|TRBV11-3
CASSLDRAPYGYTF
TGTGCCAGCAGCTTGGACAGGGCGCCCTATGGCTACACCTTC
>NA|TRBJ2-1|TRBD2|TRBV7-3
CASSSGSPKNEQFF
TGTGCCAGCAGTAGCGGGAGCCCCAAGAATGAGCAGTTCTTC
>NA|TRBJ1-5|NA|TRBV18
CASSQQVNSNQPQHF
TGTGCCAGCTCGCAACAAGTGAATAGCAATCAGCCCCAGCATTTT
>NA|TRBJ2-1|NA|TRBV20-1
CSPKSYNEQFF
TGCAGTCCAAAATCCTACAATGAGCAGTTCTTC
>NA|TRBJ2-5|NA|TRBV6-5
CASSFGGGETQYF
TGTGCCAGCAGTTTTGGGGGGGGCGAGACCCAGTACTTC
>NA|TRBJ1-3|TRBD1|TRBV18
CASSSTGGLDTIYF
TGTGCCAGCTCATCAACAGGGGGATTGGACACCATATATTTT
>NA|TRBJ2-2|NA|TRBV30
CAWNSLYTGELFF
TGTGCCTGGAACTCCCTGTACACCGGGGAGCTGTTTTTT
>NA|TRBJ1-1|TRBD1|TRBV7-2
CASSLDRGGTEAFF
TGTGCCAGCAGCTTAGACAGGGGAGGCACTGAAGCTTTCTTT
>NA|TRBJ2-3|NA|TRBV19
CASSIDGRTADTQYF
TGTGCCAGTAGTATAGATGGTAGGACAGCAGATACGCAGTATTTT
>few|TRBJ1-3|NA|TRBV7-9
CASSPKTRLGNTIYF
TGTGCCAGCAGCCCGAAAACCAGGTTAGGAAACACCATATATTTT
>once|TRBJ2-1|NA|TRBV3-1/TRBV3-2
CASSQGDTYNEQFF
TGTGCCAGCAGCCAAGGGGACACATACAATGAGCAGTTCTTC
>NA|TRBJ1-5|NA|TRBV28
CASVFAVVVRNQPQHF
TGTGCCAGCGTCTTTGCAGTGGTGGTTCGCAATCAGCCCCAGCATTTT
>once|TRBJ2-1|TRBD1|TRBV28
CASRPPGQGFYNEQFF
TGTGCCAGCAGGCCGCCGGGACAGGGGTTTTACAATGAGCAGTTCTTC
>once|TRBJ2-1|TRBD2|TRBV13
CASSVKKAGANEQFF
TGTGCCAGCAGCGTAAAAAAAGCGGGAGCCAATGAGCAGTTCTTC
>NA|TRBJ1-1|NA|TRBV3-1/TRBV3-2
CASSQDLRRGNTEAFF
TGTGCCAGCAGCCAAGATTTGAGGAGGGGGAACACTGAAGCTTTCTTT
>NA|TRBJ2-2|TRBD1|TRBV4-3
CASTPGQGGTGELFF
TGCGCCAGCACTCCGGGACAGGGTGGGACCGGGGAGCTGTTTTTT
>NA|TRBJ1-5|TRBD1|TRBV5-1
CASSLTGDQPQHF
TGCGCCAGCAGCTTGACAGGGGATCAGCCCCAGCATTTT
>NA|TRBJ1-4|NA|TRBV5-1
CASSSLGGTNEKLFF
TGCGCCAGCAGCTCGCTCGGGGGAACTAATGAAAAACTGTTTTTT
>NA|TRBJ2-3|NA|TRBV15
CATSPGGVAGPQDTQYF
TGTGCCACCAGCCCAGGGGGAGTTGCGGGACCCCAGGATACGCAGTATTTT
>NA|TRBJ1-2|NA|TRBV25-1
CASSEAGDYGYTF
TGTGCCAGCAGTGAGGCAGGGGACTATGGCTACACCTTC
>many|TRBJ2-2|TRBD1|TRBV5-5
CASSLQGAFGELFF
TGTGCCAGCAGCTTACAGGGGGCCTTCGGGGAGCTGTTTTTT
>few|TRBJ2-2|TRBD2|TRBV6-2/TRBV6-3
CASSPDWGGVTGGELFF
TGTGCCAGCAGCCCCGACTGGGGGGGGGTTACCGGCGGGGAGCTGTTTTTT
>NA|TRBJ2-3|NA|TRBV7-2
CATGAGASGDTQYF
TGTGCCACAGGGGCGGGAGCCTCCGGAGATACGCAGTATTTT
>NA|TRBJ1-5|NA|TRBV6-2/TRBV6-3
CASSYNPGSDQPQHF
TGTGCCAGCAGTTACAACCCGGGGTCGGATCAGCCCCAGCATTTT
>once|TRBJ2-5|NA|TRBV7-3
CASSPRETQYF
TGTGCCAGCAGCCCGAGAGAGACCCAGTACTTC
>NA|TRBJ1-1|NA|TRBV28
CASSLNLGANTEAFF
TGTGCCAGCAGTTTAAACCTGGGGGCGAACACTGAAGCTTTCTTT
>NA|TRBJ1-5|TRBD1|TRBV27
CATKGLGQGALQPQHF
TGTGCCACCAAGGGACTCGGACAGGGGGCCTTACAGCCCCAGCATTTT
>NA|TRBJ2-4|TRBD2|TRBV4-2
CASSQVAGGQAKNIQYF
TGTGCCAGCAGCCAAGTTGCGGGGGGGCAGGCCAAAAACATTCAGTACTTC
>NA|TRBJ1-4|NA|TRBV28
CASSTPAVTNEKLFF
TGTGCCAGCAGTACACCCGCGGTCACTAATGAAAAACTGTTTTTT
>few|TRBJ1-5|NA|TRBV5-1
CASSLGGGSNQPQHF
TGCGCCAGCAGCTTGGGAGGGGGAAGCAATCAGCCCCAGCATTTT
>NA|TRBJ2-1|TRBD2|TRBV5-8
CASSRGLAGFNEQFF
TGTGCCAGCAGCCGTGGACTAGCGGGTTTCAATGAGCAGTTCTTC
>NA|TRBJ2-6|TRBD1|TRBV28
CASSLSAGGAGGANVLTF
TGTGCCAGCAGTTTATCGGCAGGGGGCGCGGGTGGGGCCAACGTCCTGACTTTC
>NA|TRBJ1-1|TRBD1|TRBV2
CASSEEGQGNTEAFF
TGTGCCAGCAGTGAAGAGGGACAGGGAAACACTGAAGCTTTCTTT
>many|TRBJ1-5|NA|TRBV23-1
CARTRPTGSRYQPQHF
TGCGCCAGGACCCGACCAACAGGGTCCCGGTATCAGCCCCAGCATTTT
>NA|TRBJ2-7|TRBD1|TRBV19
CASSPMTGGERAPPYEQYF
TGTGCCAGTAGTCCGATGACAGGGGGGGAGCGAGCGCCTCCCTACGAGCAGTACTTC
>NA|TRBJ1-1|NA|TRBV5-5
CASSLLPHSTGSNTEAFF
TGTGCCAGCAGCTTATTACCCCACTCGACAGGCTCTAACACTGAAGCTTTCTTT
>NA|TRBJ2-3|TRBD2|TRBV28
CASSLTKDAAGGGTDTQYF
TGTGCCAGCAGTTTAACCAAGGACGCAGCGGGGGGAGGCACAGATACGCAGTATTTT
>once|TRBJ1-1|TRBD1|TRBV19
CASSSGTGGRSGEMNTEAFF
TGTGCCAGTAGCTCCGGGACAGGGGGCAGGAGTGGAGAGATGAACACTGAAGCTTTCTTT
>NA|TRBJ2-5|NA|TRBV28
CASSPFETQYF
TGTGCCAGCAGTCCCTTTGAGACCCAGTACTTC
>NA|TRBJ1-4|TRBD1|TRBV5-4
CASSRQGANEKLFF
TGTGCCAGCAGCCGACAGGGTGCTAATGAAAAACTGTTTTTT
>NA|TRBJ2-2|TRBD2|TRBV2
CASSPRTSANTGELFF
TGTGCCAGCAGTCCGCGGACTAGCGCCAACACCGGGGAGCTGTTTTTT
>NA|TRBJ1-1|NA|TRBV7-8
CASSLVSYSLNTEAFF
TGTGCCAGCAGCTTAGTTTCGTACAGTCTTAACACTGAAGCTTTCTTT
>NA|TRBJ1-2|TRBD1|TRBV2
CASRDEGQLTGYTF
TGTGCCAGCAGGGACGAGGGACAGCTTACTGGCTACACCTTC